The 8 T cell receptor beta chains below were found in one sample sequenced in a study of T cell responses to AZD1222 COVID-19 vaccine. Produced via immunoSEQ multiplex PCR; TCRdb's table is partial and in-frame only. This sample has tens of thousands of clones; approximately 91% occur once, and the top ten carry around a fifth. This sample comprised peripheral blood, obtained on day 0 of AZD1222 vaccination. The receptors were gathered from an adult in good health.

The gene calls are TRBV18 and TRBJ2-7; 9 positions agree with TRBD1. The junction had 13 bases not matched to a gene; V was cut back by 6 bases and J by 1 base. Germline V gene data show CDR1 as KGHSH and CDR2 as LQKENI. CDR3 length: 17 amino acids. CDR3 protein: CASSQGQGASNSYEQYF. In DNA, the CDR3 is TGTGCCAGCTCCCAGGGACAGGGAGCCAGCAATTCCTACGAGCAGTACTTC.

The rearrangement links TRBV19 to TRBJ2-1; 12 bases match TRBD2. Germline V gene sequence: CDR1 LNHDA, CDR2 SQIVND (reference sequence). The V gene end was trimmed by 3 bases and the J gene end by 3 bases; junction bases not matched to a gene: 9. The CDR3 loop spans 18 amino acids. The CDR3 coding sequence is TGTGCCAGTAGTATTCGACTAGCGGGGGCGCAGGTCTACAATGAGCAGTTCTTC. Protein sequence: CASSIRLAGAQVYNEQFF.

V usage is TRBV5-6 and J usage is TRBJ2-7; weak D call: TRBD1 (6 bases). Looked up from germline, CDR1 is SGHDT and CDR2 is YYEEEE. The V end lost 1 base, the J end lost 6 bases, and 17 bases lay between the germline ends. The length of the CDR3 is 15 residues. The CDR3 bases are TGTGCCAGCAGCTTGATCTTTGGAACAGGGACCGAGCAGTACTTC. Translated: CASSLIFGTGTEQYF.

The CDR3 nucleotides read TGTGCCAGCAGCAGAGTGAGGGGAGGTATTGGCTACACCTTC. This codes for CASSRVRGGIGYTF. The gene calls are TRBV27 and TRBJ1-2; tentatively, D is TRBD1 (5 bases). V was cut by 6 bases and J by 7 bases, with 18 bases left in between. The CDR3 has 14 residues. Germline assignment: CDR1 MNHEY and CDR2 SMNVEV (reference sequence).

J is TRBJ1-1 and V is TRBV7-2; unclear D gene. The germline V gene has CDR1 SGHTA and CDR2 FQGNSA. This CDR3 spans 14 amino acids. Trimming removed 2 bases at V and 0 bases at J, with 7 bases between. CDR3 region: CASSLIRVNTEAFF. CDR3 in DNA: TGTGCCAGCAGCTTAATTCGAGTGAACACTGAAGCTTTCTTT.

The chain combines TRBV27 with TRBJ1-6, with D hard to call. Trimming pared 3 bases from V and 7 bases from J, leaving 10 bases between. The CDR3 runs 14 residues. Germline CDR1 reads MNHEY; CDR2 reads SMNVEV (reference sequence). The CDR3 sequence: CASSLEAWNSPLHF. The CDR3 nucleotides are TGTGCCAGCAGTTTGGAGGCGTGGAATTCACCCCTCCACTTT.

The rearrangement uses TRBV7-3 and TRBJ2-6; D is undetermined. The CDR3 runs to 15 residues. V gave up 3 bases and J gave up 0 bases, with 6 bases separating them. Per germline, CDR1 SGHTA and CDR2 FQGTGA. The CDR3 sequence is CASSLSGSGANVLTF. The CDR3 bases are TGTGCCAGCAGCTTGTCCGGCTCTGGGGCCAACGTCCTGACTTTC.

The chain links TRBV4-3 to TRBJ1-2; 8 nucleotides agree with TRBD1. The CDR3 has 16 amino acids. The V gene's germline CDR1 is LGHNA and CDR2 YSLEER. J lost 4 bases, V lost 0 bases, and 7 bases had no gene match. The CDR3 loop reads CASSQDGQGSTYGYTF. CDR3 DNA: TGCGCCAGCAGCCAAGACGGACAGGGCTCGACCTATGGCTACACCTTC.